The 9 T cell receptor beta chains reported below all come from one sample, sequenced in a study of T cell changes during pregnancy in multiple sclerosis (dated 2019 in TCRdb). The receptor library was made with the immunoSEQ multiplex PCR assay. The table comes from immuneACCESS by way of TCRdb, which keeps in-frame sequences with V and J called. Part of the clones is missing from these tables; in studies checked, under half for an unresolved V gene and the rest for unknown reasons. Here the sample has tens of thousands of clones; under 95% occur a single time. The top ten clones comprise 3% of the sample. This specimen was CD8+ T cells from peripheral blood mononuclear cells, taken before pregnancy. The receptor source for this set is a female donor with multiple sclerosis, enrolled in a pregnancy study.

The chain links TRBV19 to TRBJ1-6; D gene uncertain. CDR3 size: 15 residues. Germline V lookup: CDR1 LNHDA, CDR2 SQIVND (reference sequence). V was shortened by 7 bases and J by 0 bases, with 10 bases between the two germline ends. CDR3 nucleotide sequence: TGTGCCAGTATAGGAGGGAGCTCCTATAATTCACCCCTCCACTTT. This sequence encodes CASIGGSSYNSPLHF.

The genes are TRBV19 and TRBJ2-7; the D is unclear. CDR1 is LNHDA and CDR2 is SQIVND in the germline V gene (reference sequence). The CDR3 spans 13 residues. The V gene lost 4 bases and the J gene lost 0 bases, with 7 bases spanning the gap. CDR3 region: CASSSGGSYEQYF. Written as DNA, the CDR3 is TGTGCCAGTAGTAGTGGCGGCTCCTACGAGCAGTACTTC.

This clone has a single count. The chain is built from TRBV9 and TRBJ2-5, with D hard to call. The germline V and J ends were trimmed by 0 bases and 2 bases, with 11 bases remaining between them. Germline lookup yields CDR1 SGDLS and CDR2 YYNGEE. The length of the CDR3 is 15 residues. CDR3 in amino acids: CASSVGGSKQETQYF. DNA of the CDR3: TGTGCCAGCAGCGTAGGTGGCAGTAAACAAGAGACCCAGTACTTC.

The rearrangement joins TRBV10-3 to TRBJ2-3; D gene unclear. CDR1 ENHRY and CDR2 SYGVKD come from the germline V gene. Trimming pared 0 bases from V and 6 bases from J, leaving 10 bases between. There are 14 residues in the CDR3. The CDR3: CAISESSPRDTQYF. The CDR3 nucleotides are TGTGCCATCAGTGAGTCGAGTCCGCGTGATACGCAGTATTTT.

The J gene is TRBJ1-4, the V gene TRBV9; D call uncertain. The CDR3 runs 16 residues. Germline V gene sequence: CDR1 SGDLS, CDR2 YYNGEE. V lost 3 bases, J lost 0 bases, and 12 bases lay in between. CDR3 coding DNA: TGTGCCAGCAGCGCCCGACGGGGATCAACTAATGAAAAACTGTTTTTT. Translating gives CASSARRGSTNEKLFF.

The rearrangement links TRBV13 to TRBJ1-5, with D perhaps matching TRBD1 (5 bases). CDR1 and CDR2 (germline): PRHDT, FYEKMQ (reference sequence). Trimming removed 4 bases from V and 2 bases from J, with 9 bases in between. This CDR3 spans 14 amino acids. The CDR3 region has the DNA TGTGCCAGCAGCTATGGGGCAGGCAATCAGCCCCAGCATTTT. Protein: CASSYGAGNQPQHF.

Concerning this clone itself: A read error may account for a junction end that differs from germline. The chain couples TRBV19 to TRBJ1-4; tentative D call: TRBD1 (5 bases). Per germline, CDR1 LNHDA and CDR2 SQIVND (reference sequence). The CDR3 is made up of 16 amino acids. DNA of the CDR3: TGTGCCAGTAGTATATCTACAGGTGATAGAAATGAAGAACTGTTTTTT. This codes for CASSISTGDRNEELFF.

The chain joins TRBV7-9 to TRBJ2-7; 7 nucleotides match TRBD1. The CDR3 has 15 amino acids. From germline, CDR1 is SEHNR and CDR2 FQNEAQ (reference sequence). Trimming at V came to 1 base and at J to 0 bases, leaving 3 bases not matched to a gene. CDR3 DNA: TGTGCCAGCAGCTTAGGACAGGGATTCTCCTACGAGCAGTACTTC. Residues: CASSLGQGFSYEQYF.

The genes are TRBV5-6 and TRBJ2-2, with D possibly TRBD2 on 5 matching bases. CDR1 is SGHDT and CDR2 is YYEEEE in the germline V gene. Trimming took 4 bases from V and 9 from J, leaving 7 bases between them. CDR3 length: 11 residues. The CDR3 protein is CASSEGRELFF. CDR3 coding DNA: TGTGCCAGCAGCGAGGGCCGGGAGCTGTTTTTT.